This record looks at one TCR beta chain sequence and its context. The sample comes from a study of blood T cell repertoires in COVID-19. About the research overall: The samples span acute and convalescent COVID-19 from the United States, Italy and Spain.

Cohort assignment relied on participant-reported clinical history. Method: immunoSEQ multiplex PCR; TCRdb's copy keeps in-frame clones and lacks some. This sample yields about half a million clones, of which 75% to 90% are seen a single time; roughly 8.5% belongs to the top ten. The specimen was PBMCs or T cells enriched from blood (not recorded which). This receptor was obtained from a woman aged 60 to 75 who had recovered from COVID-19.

The CDR3 coding sequence is TGCGCCAGCAGCTTGGGGGACAGGCTCGAGCAGTACTTC. This translates into CASSLGDRLEQYF. The V call is TRBV5-1, the J call TRBJ2-7; 8 bases align to TRBD1. The junction had 2 bases not matched to a gene; V was cut back by 0 bases and J by 6 bases. Germline CDR1 and CDR2: SGHRS and YFSETQ. This CDR3 spans 13 amino acids. The entire variable domain, with the rest obtained from reference TRBV5-1 and TRBJ2-7, is as follows: KAGVTQTPRYLIKTRGQQVTLSCSPISGHRSVSWYQQTPGQGLQFLFEYFSETQRNKGNFPGRFSGRQFSNSRSEMNVSTLELGDSALYLCASSLGDRLEQYFGPGTRLTVT.